The sequence of this TCR beta chain was determined in a study of brain T cells in children with intractable seizures (dated by TCRdb to about 2021). Broadly, across the study: Resected brain tissue from about 50 pediatric epilepsy surgery cases was initially screened for immune gene transcripts with a NanoString immunology panel. Among the roughly twelve selected surgery cases, eight also had pre-surgery blood sequenced, leaving four with brain tissue only.

The immunoSEQ assay was used to generate TCR beta chain sequences from genomic DNA. The original pipeline was this. CDR3 sequences that did not begin with the conserved framework cysteine at position 104 were removed by hand. To get clonality, the normalized Shannon's Diversity Index was subtracted from one, giving values from 0 (maximal diversity) to 1 (oligoclonal). Differences in the frequency of the same CDR3 between samples, such as brain versus blood, were assessed with chi-squared comparison-of-proportions tests. Public clonotypes were identified through searches of immuneACCESS, and similarity to known antiviral clonotypes was evaluated with the VDJdb browser. The clones in this table, taken by TCRdb from immuneACCESS, are in-frame only. Not every clone is retained; where verified, under half of the shortfall comes from an unresolved V gene, and the cause of the rest is unknown. That table is the source of V, J and clone size, and D and trimming were worked out from the DNA. This sample comprises around 100,000 clones, roughly 92% of them detected only once. The ten largest clones represent under 4.5% of the sample.

Explained via the paper, the time point label denotes: resected brain tissue, or blood drawn just prior to surgery. Surgery cases with the highest brain T cell transcript signatures were selected for TCR beta chain sequencing of brain tissue and, where available, blood. Before surgery, the patients had been given at least one anti-epileptic drug. The TCR-sequenced patients were children whose drug-resistant epilepsy was caused by tuberous sclerosis complex, focal cortical dysplasia, Rasmussen encephalitis or hemimegalencephaly. The blood samples were collected right before the epilepsy surgery. Bulk genomic DNA was extracted from unsorted brain tissue and whole blood with the Monarch genomic DNA purification kit. Comment on this clone: Its antigen is currently not known. Base-call qualities are not available, and no considerably larger clone is one nucleotide away.

Overall study results and their limits: The patients' HCMV serostatus was not known, and viral specificity was inferred solely from CDR3 sequence similarity. Because pre- and post-surgery blood were sequenced to different depths, clones absent from the pre-surgery sample may reflect undersampling.

The germline V and J ends show losses of 7 bases and 2 bases respectively, and no gene match explains 3 bases of the junction. CDR1 SQVTM and CDR2 ANQGSEA are derived from the germline V gene. The CDR3 sequence holds 13 residues, the cysteine and phenylalanine included. Of the read, only the CDR3 DNA is kept; its 39 bases are in frame from base 1. Recombination linked TRBV29-1 to TRBJ2-7, with 12 central nucleotides matching TRBD2. The clonotype originates from a boy younger than two with hemimegalencephaly and intractable seizures. The sample consisted of peripheral blood, taken at surgery. In nucleotides, the sequence is TGCAGCGCGACTAGCGGGAGAGCCTACGAGCAGTACTTC. This encodes CSATSGRAYEQYF.